Listed here are 5 T cell receptor beta chains from one sample, sequenced in a study of blood T cells in healthy people across ages. The authors ran a second PCR of 7 to 11 cycles using a sample-barcoded 5' primer and a J-beta primer mix. TCRdb reprocessed the 5' RACE reads with MiXCR, giving one entry per CDR3 protein. The table records under 2 million distinct CDR3 sequences, around 36% of them present only once. The sequencing input was blood. All receptors derive from a woman in her thirties in good health.

Comment on this clonotype: This may come from a read error, since a much larger clone is one base off. This CDR3 is missing its conserved last phenylalanine or tryptophan, likely due to a read error. The genes are TRBV4-2 and TRBJ2-1; 7 nucleotides line up with TRBD1. The CDR3 is 12 amino acids. V lost 4 bases and J lost 9; bases outside the gene matches: 3. The germline V gene has CDR1 LGHNA and CDR2 YNFKEQ. In nucleotides, the CDR3 is TGTGCCAGCAGCCCGTACAGGGGTGAGCAGTTCTTA. Protein: CASSPYRGEQFL.

This clonotype showed up many times. The V and J genes are TRBV7-9 and TRBJ1-2; a weak D match, TRBD1 (6 bases). The CDR3 consists of 16 residues. Trimming removed 5 bases from V and 0 bases from J, with 16 bases in between. Per the germline V gene, CDR1 is SEHNR and CDR2 is FQNEAQ (reference sequence). The CDR3 loop reads CASSPVGALSNYGYTF. As DNA, the CDR3 is TGTGCCAGCAGCCCCGTGGGGGCTCTATCTAACTATGGCTACACCTTC. The complete variable domain, with remaining parts taken from reference TRBV7-9 and TRBJ1-2, reads DTGVSQNPRHKITKRGQNVTFRCDPISEHNRLYWYRQTLGQGPEFLTYFQNEAQLEKSRLLSDRFSAERPKGSFSTLEIQRTEQGDSAMYLCASSPVGALSNYGYTFGSGTRLTVV.

Points on this clonotype: The junction shows a germline mismatch at one end, possibly a read error. The rearrangement links TRBV7-9 to TRBJ1-1; no clear D gene. The CDR3 spans 15 residues. From germline, CDR1 is SEHNR and CDR2 FQNEAQ (reference sequence). For the CDR3, the DNA is TGTGCCAGCAGCTTAACAGCTATCATGAACACTGAGGCTTTCTTT. It encodes CASSLTAIMNTEAFF.

This clonotype has just a few counts. A much larger clonotype is one base distant, so this may be a read error. Here the CDR3 DNA reads TGTGCCAGCAGCCTTCAAACTGCTTCCTACAATGAGCAGTTCTTC. Its protein product is CASSLQTASYNEQFF. The rearrangement uses TRBV7-2 and TRBJ2-1; D remains ambiguous. Germline V gives CDR1 SGHTA, CDR2 FQGNSA. CDR3 length: 15 amino acids. Trimming removed 5 bases from V and 1 base from J, with 12 bases in between.

This chain links TRBV3-1 with TRBJ2-1, with D hard to call. The CDR3 totals 12 residues. Germline assignment: CDR1 LGHDT and CDR2 YNNKEL (reference sequence). Trimming removed 3 bases at V and 12 bases at J, with 12 bases between. The CDR3 DNA sequence: TGTGCCAGCAGCCAGATAGCCTCCAGGCAGTTCTTC. This translates into CASSQIASRQFF.